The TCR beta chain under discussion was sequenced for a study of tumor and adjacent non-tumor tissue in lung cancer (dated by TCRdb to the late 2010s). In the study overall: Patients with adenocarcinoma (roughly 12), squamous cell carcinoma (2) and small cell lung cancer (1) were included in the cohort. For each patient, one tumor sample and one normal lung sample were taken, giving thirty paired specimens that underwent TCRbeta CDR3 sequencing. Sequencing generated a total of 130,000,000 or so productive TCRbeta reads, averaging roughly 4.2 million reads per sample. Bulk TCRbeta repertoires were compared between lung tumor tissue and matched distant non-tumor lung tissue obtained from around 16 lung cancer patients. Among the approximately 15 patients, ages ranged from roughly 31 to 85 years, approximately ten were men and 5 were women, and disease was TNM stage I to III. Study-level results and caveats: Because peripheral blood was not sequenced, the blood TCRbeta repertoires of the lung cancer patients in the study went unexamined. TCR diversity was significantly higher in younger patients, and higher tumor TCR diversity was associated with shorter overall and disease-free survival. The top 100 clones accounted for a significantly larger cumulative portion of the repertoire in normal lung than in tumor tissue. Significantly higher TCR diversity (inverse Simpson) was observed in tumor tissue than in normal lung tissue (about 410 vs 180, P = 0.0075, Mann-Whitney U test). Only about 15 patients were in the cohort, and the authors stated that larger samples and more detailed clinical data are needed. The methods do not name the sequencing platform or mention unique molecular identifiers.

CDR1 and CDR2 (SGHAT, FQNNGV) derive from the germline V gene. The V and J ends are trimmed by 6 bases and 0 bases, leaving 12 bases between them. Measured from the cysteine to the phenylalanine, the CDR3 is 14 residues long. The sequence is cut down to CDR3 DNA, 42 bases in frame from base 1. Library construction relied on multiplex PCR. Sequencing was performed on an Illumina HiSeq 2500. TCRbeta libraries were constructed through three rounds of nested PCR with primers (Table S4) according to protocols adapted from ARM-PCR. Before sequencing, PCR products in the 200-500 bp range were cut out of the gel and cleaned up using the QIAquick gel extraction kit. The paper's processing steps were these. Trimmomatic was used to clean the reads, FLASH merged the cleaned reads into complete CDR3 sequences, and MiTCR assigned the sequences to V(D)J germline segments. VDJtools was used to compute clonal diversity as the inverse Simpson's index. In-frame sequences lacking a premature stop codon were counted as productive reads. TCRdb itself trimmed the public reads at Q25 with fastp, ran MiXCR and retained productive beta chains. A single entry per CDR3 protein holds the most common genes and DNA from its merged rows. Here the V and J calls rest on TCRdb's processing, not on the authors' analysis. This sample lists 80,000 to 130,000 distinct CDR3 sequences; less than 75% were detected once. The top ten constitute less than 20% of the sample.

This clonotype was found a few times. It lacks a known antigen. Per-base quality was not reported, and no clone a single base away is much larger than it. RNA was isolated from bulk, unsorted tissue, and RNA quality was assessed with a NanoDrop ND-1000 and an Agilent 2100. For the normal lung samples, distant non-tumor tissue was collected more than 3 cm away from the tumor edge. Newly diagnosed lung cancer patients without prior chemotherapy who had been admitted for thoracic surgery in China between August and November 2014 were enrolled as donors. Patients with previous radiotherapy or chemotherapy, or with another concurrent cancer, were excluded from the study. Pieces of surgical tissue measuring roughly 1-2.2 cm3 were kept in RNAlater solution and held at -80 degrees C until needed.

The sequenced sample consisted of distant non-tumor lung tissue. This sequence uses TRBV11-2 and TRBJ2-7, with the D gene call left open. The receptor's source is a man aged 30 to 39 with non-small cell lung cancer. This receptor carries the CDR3 CASSPVLNSYEQYF. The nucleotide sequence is TGTGCCAGCAGTCCAGTTCTAAACTCCTACGAGCAGTACTTC.